This T cell receptor beta chain was recovered during a study of blood T cells in healthy people across ages. CDR3 length: 15 residues. Trimming stripped 7 bases from V and 4 bases from J, with 16 bases between. Germline CDR1 is MDHEN and CDR2 is SYDVKM. This clonotype was observed a handful of times. The authors ran a second PCR of 7 to 11 cycles using a sample-barcoded 5' primer and a J-beta primer mix. TCRdb fed the 5' RACE reads into MiXCR, producing one record per CDR3 protein. The sample contains 1.5 million or so distinct CDR3 sequences, approximately 43% of which appear only once. This receptor was taken from a young woman in good health. V usage is TRBV28 and J usage is TRBJ1-4, with D hard to call. Sample: blood. CDR3 sequence (DNA): TGTGCCAGCACAGATCCCTTTGGGTTTAATGAAAAACTGTTTTTT. Its protein product is CASTDPFGFNEKLFF.